This T cell receptor beta chain was observed in a study of CD8 T cells in ankylosing spondylitis. Quantitative 5'-RACE was performed with molecular barcodes, and it yielded the TCR beta libraries. Each CDR3 protein is one row after TCRdb ran MiXCR on the 5' RACE reads. The table includes about 130,000 distinct CDR3 sequences, about an eighth detected once. Study-level points and caveats: Clones linked to disease were reported to show significant enrichment in matched ankylosing spondylitis synovial fluid. Disease-linked clones displayed a CD8+ phenotype and appeared relatively rarely in peripheral blood. Ankylosing spondylitis blood seemed to carry a telltale TCR beta motif made of about 8 highly homologous variants.

This clonotype was detected ten times or more. What it binds is not known. V shed 5 bases and J 2 bases; nucleotides not matched to a gene: 10. CDR3 length equals 18 residues. Material: blood, either unsorted or a sorted T cell fraction (not recorded which). The genes are TRBV12-3 or TRBV12-4 and TRBJ2-3, with 13 bases aligning to TRBD2. This TCR derives from a female donor with ankylosing spondylitis or in good health (not recorded which). CDR3 loop: CASSVYRLAGGTTDTQYF. Written as DNA, the CDR3 is TGTGCCAGCAGTGTATATCGACTAGCGGGGGGAACCACAGATACGCAGTATTTT.